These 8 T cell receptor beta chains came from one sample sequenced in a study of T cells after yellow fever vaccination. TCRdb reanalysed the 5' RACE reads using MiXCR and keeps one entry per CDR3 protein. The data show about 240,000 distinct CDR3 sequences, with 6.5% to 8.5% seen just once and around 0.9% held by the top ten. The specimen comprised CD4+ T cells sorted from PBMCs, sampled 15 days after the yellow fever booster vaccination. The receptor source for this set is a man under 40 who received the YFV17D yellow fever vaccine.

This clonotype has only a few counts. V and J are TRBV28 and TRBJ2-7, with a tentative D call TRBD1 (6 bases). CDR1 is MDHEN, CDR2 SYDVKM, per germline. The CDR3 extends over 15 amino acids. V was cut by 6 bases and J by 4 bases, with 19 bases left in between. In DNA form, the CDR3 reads TGTGCCAGCAGATATAGGGGGACGGGGCGTTACGAGCAGTACTTC. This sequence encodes CASRYRGTGRYEQYF.

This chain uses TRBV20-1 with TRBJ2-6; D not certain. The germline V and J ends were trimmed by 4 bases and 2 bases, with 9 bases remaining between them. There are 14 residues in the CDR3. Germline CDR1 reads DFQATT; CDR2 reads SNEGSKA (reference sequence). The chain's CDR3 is CSAKPQAGANVLTF. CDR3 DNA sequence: TGCAGTGCTAAACCACAAGCTGGGGCCAACGTCCTGACTTTC.

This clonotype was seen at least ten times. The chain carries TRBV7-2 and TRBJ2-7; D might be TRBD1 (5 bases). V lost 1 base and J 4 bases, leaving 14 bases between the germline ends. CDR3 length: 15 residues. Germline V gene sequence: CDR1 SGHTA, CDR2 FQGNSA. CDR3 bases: TGTGCCAGCAGCTTAGAGTACAGGTTTGGATACGAGCAGTACTTC. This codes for CASSLEYRFGYEQYF.

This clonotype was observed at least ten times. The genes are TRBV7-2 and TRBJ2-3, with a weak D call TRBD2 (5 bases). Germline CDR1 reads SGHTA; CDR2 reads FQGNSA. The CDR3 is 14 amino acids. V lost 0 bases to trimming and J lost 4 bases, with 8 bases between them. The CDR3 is CASSLAGVPDTQYF. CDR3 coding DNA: TGTGCCAGCAGCTTAGCGGGAGTACCAGATACGCAGTATTTT.

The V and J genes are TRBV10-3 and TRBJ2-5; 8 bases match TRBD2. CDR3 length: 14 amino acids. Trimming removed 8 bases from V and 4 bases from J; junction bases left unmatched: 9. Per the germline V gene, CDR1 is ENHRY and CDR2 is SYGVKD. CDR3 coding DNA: TGTGCCATCTCCACGGGGCTAGCGGGAGAGACCCAGTACTTC. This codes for CAISTGLAGETQYF.

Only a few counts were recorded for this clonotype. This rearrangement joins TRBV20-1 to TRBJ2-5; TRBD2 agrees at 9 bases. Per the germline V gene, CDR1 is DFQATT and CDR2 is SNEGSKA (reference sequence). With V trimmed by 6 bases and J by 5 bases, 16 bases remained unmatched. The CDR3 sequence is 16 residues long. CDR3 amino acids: CSAPGVAGAVWETQYF. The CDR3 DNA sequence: TGCAGTGCCCCCGGGGTAGCGGGAGCGGTATGGGAGACCCAGTACTTC.

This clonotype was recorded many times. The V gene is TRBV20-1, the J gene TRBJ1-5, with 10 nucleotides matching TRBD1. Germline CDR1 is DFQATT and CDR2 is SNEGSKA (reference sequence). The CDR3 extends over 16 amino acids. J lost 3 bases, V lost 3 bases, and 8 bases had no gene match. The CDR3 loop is CSASGGQGIDNQPQHF. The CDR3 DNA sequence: TGCAGTGCTAGTGGGGGACAGGGGATTGACAATCAGCCCCAGCATTTT.

The CDR3 sequence: CSAKRGSYEQYF. Here the CDR3 DNA reads TGCAGTGCTAAAAGGGGGAGCTACGAGCAGTACTTC. The chain joins TRBV20-1 to TRBJ2-7, with D possibly being TRBD1 (6 bases). V was cut by 4 bases and J by 3 bases, with 10 bases left in between. The CDR3 spans 12 residues. Per germline, CDR1 DFQATT and CDR2 SNEGSKA (reference sequence).